This T cell receptor beta chain is from a study of T cell changes during pregnancy in multiple sclerosis. The CDR3 has 16 residues. V dropped 5 bases and J dropped 7 bases, with 21 bases sitting between them. The germline V gene encodes CDR1 SGDLS and CDR2 YYNGEE. Libraries were prepared by immunoSEQ multiplex PCR; TCRdb keeps only in-frame clonotypes and omits some of them. This table holds 40,000 to 60,000 clones, 85% to 95% found once. The source was CD4+ T cells from peripheral blood mononuclear cells, collected in the third trimester of pregnancy. This chain connects TRBV9 to TRBJ1-4; tentatively, D is TRBD1 (6 bases). The source of this sequence is a female donor with multiple sclerosis, enrolled in a pregnancy study. As DNA, the CDR3 is TGTGCCAGCAGTAGAGGGGGGGGCACCCTTGGTGAAAAACTGTTTTTT. This translates into CASSRGGGTLGEKLFF. Complete variable domain (other parts from reference TRBV9 and TRBJ1-4): DSGVTQTPKHLITATGQRVTLRCSPRSGDLSVYWYQQSLDQGLQFLIQYYNGEERAKGNILERFSAQQFPDLHSELNLSSLELGDSALYFCASSRGGGTLGEKLFFGSGTQLSVL.